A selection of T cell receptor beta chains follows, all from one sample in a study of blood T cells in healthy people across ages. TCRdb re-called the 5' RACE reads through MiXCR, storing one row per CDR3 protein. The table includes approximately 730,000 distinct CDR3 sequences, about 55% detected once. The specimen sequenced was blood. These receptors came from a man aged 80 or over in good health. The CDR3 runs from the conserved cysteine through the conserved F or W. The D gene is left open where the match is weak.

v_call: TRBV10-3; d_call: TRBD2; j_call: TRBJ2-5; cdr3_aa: CAISRRASGAQETQYF
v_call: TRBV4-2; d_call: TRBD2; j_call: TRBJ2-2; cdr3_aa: CASSQGLAGASNTGELFF
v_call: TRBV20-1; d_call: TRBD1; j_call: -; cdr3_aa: CSARDRGTGGYEQYF
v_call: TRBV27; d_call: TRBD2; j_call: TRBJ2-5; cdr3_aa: CASRKVRREIQETQYF
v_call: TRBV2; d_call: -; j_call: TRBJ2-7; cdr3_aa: CASRESLWTSYEQYF
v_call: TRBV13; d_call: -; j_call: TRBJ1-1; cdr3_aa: CASSLGRGSEAFF
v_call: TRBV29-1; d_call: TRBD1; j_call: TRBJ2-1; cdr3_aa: CSVGAIKGGPRGQFF
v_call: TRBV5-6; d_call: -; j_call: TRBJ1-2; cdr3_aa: CASSQDRNGYTF
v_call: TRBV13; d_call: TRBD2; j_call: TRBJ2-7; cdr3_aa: CASSLEGSGSSRSYEQYF
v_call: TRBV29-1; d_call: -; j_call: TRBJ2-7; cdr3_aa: CSVESVGSEQYF
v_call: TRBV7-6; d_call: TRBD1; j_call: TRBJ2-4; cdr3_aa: CASSPGTGLAKNIQYF
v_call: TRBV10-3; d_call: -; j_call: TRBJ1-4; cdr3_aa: CAISPTEMNEKLFF
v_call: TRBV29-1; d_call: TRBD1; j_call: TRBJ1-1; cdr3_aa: CSVGGGGVNTEAFF
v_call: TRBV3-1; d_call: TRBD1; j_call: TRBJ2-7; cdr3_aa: CASSRADRANSYEQYF
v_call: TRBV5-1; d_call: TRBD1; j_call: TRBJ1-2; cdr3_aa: CASSAGQGEYGYTF
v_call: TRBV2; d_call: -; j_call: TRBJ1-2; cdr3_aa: CASSEALWGTYGYTF
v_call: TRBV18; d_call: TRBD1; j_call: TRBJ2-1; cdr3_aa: CASSDRRQGKANEQFF
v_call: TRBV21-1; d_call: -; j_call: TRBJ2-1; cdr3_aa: CASNLAGRYEQFF
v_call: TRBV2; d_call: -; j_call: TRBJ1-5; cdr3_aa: CASNAGRNQPQHF
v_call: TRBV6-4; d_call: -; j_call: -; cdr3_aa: CASRSGQGINEQYF
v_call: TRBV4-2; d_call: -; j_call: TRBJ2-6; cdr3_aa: CASSRPGGGRPSGANVLTF
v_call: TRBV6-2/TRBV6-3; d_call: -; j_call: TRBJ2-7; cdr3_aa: CASNHLAGLRGSEQYF
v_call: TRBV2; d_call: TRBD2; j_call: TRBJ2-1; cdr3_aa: CASRRGLAGNNEQFF
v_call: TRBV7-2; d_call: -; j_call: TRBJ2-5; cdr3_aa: CASSLSRRDATQYF
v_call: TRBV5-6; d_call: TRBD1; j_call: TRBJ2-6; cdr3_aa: CASRQTGGSGANVLTF
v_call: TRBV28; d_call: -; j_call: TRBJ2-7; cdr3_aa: CASSSRRQRRYEQYF
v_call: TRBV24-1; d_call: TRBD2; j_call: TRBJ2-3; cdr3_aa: CATSDSTSRGRDTQYF
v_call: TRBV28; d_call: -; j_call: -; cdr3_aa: CASSLLGSGEQETQYF
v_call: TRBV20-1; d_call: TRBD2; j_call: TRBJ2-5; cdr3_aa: CSAPEGRGLNEQYF
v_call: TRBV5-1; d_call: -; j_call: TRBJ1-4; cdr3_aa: CASSLGDARNEKLFF
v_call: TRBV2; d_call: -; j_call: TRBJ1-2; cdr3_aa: CASSGAIDGYTF